This record looks at one TCR beta chain sequence and its context. Its specificity is not known. Using immunoSEQ multiplex PCR, the repertoire was profiled, and TCRdb retains in-frame clones only, with some absent. The table has 150,000 to 180,000 clones, approximately 91% seen once. The sample belongs to a study of T cell responses to AZD1222 COVID-19 vaccine. Germline CDR1 reads SGHNT; CDR2 reads YYREEE (reference sequence). The ends lost 4 bases at V and 4 bases at J; junction bases unmatched: 6. CDR3 length equals 16 residues. Regarding the study as a whole: Nearly half of the spike-specific TCRs reportedly recognize variant regions that carry no mutations. Sampling captured repertoires only after the peak T cell response. Seropositivity was recorded at baseline in only a handful of AZD1222 recipients. Clonal diversity was possibly underestimated; the donors were predominantly white British and more often female.

This chain links TRBV5-4 with TRBJ2-7; 15 nucleotides agree with TRBD2. The clonotype comes from an adult who had recovered from COVID-19. The specimen was peripheral blood, collected after recovery from COVID-19. The CDR3, as DNA: TGTGCCAGCAGCCCCGGGACTAGCGGGAGGACATACGAGCAGTACTTC. It codes for CASSPGTSGRTYEQYF.